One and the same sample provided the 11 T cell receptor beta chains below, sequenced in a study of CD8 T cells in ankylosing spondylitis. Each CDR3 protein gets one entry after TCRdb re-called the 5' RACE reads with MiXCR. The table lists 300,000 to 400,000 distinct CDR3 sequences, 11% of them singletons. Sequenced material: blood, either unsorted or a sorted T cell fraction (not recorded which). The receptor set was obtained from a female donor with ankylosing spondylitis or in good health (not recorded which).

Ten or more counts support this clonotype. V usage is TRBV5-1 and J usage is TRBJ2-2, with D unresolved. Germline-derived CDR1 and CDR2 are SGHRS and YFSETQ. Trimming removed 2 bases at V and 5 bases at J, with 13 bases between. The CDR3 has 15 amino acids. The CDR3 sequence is CASSLSPKNTGELFF. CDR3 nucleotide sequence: TGCGCCAGCAGCTTATCACCTAAAAATACCGGGGAGCTGTTTTTT.

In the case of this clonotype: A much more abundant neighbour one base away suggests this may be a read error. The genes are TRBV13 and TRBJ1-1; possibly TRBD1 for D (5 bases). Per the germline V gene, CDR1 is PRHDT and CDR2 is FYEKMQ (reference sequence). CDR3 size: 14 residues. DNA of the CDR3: TGTGCCAGCAGCCCCCAGACAGAGAACAGTGAAGCTTTCTTT. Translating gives CASSPQTENSEAFF.

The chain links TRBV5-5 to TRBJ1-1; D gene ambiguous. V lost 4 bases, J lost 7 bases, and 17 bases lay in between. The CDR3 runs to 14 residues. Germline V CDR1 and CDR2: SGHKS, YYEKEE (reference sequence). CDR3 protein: CASSRINRVNEAFF. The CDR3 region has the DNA TGTGCCAGCAGCCGGATCAACCGGGTCAATGAAGCTTTCTTT. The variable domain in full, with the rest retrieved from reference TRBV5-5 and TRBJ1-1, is DAGVTQSPTHLIKTRGQQVTLRCSPISGHKSVSWYQQVLGQGPQFIFQYYEKEERGRGNFPDRFSARQFPNYSSELNVNALLLGDSALYLCASSRINRVNEAFFGQGTRLTVV.

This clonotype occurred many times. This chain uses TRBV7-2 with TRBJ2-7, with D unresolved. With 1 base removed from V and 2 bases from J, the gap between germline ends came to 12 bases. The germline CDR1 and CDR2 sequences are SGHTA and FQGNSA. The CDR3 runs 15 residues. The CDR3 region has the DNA TGTGCCAGCAGCTTAGATTTGGTGGGAACCTACGAGCAGTACTTC. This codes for CASSLDLVGTYEQYF.

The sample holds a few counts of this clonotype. For the CDR3, the DNA is TGTGCCAGCAGCCCATCGGACTACACTCAGTACTTC. Residues: CASSPSDYTQYF. The chain joins TRBV5-5 to TRBJ2-4, with D tentatively TRBD2 (6 bases). Trimming left V 4 bases short and J 12 bases short, with 14 bases between. CDR3 size: 12 residues. The germline V gene encodes CDR1 SGHKS and CDR2 YYEKEE (reference sequence).

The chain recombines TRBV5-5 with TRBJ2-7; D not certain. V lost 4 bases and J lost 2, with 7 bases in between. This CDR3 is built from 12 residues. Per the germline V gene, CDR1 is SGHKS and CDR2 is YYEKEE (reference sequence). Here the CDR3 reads CASSPDPYEQYF. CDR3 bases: TGTGCCAGCAGCCCGGACCCCTACGAGCAGTACTTC.

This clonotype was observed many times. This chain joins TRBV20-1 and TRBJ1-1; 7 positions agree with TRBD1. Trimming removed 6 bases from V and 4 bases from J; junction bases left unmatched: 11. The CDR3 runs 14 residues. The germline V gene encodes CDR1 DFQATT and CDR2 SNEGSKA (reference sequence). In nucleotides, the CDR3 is TGCAGTGCAAAAGGGGGCAGGAAGAGCACTGAAGCTTTCTTT. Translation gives CSAKGGRKSTEAFF.

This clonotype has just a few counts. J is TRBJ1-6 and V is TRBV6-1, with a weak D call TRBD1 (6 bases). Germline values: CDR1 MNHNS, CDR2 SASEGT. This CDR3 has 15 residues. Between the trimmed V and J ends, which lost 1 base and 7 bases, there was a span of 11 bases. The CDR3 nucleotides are TGTGCCAGCAGTGAAGAAGGGGGTGGCAATTCACCCCTCCACTTT. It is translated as CASSEEGGGNSPLHF.

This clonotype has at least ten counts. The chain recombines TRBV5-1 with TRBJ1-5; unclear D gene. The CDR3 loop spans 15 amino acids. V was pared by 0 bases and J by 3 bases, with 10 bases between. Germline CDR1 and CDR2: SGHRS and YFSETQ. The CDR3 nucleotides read TGCGCCAGCAGCTTGGACACTAGACACAATCAGCCCCAGCATTTT. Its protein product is CASSLDTRHNQPQHF.

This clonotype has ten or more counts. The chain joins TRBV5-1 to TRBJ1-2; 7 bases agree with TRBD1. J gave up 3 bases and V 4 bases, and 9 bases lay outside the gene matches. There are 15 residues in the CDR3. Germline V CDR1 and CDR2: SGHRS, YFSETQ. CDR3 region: CASSPGGQEYYGYTF. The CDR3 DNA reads TGCGCCAGCAGCCCGGGTGGACAGGAGTACTATGGCTACACCTTC.

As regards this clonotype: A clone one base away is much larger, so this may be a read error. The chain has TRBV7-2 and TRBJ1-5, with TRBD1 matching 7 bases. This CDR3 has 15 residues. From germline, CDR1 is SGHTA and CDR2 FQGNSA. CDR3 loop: CDSSSQGGAYQPQHF. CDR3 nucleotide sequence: TGTGACAGCAGCTCCCAGGGGGGCGCCTATCAGCCCCAGCATTTT.